These T cell receptor beta chains were read from a single sample in a study of T cells in Graves' hyperthyroidism and ophthalmopathy. MiXCR, applied by TCRdb to the multiplex PCR reads, yields one record per CDR3 protein. The table lists approximately 720,000 distinct CDR3 sequences, roughly a sixth of them singletons. Sequences were obtained from blood. The receptors were sampled from a woman between 50 and 59 years old with Graves' hyperthyroidism that later progressed to Graves' ophthalmopathy. The CDR3 runs from the conserved cysteine through the conserved F or W. The order of the fields is V gene, clone size, CDR3 protein. Only some rows state a clone size, as once, few, many or a class for expanded clones.

TRBV7-9 | few | CASSPGTGLATEAFF
TRBV7-9 | NA | CASSDRGRTGRTNEKLFF
TRBV30 | many | CAWSGTGFEQFF
TRBV7-2 | many | CASSLEEGQPQHF
TRBV27 | NA | CASSLAGEDYGYTF
TRBV12-3/TRBV12-4 | many | CASSLGTGRGYGYTF
TRBV5-1 | NA | CASSEGTGGLTEAFF
TRBV6-5 | few | CASSYSGGLQETQYF
TRBV20-1 | many | CSANLGRGYLLYNEQFF
TRBV6-2/TRBV6-3 | few | CASSLTSGGGDTQYF
TRBV6-5 | NA | CASSYPDTSTNTGELFF
TRBV12-3/TRBV12-4 | few | CASSQRTGAKSSYEQYF
TRBV7-8 | NA | CASSLVGQGHQPQHF
TRBV5-1 | NA | CASSEGGGPRKFF
TRBV30 | few | CAGFGGPLYNEQFF
TRBV5-5 | NA | CASSLAAGLYTEQYF
TRBV14 | NA | CASSQGAPGPQGDYGYTF
TRBV19 | few | CATASDRERFGTEAFF
TRBV19 | few | CASMRVFTGFGELFF
TRBV6-1 | few | CASSSRQSMNTEAFF
TRBV5-1 | many | CASSLRQGFGEQFF
TRBV4-1 | few | CASSQDASGGHQETQYF
TRBV12-3/TRBV12-4 | many | CASSDRASGNTIYF
TRBV7-6 | NA | CASSLWDRLNTGELFF
TRBV7-9 | many | CASSPQDRIYEQYF
TRBV7-9 | many | CASSSTNYQETQYF
TRBV12-3/TRBV12-4 | many | CASSLVQAFSYEQYF
TRBV11-3 | NA | CASSWADQETQFF
TRBV11-1 | few | CASSPWKPTNNEQFF
TRBV24-1 | few | CATSDHSFYGYTF
TRBV5-6 | NA | CASSLGGVSEAFF
TRBV25-1 | few | CASSPPTGQGYGYTF
TRBV9 | NA | CASSVEPGTQEAQYF
TRBV7-8 | many | CASRPDRGSNQPQHF
TRBV27 | few | CASSLIPFGGREGYTF
TRBV3-1 | many | CASSHLSGGAIRSNEQFF
TRBV30 | many | CAWKGQGNQPQHF
TRBV18 | many | CASSPRTGSYNEQFF
TRBV29-1 | few | CSASAWNTEAFF
TRBV29-1 | NA | CSGKTGHGNIQYF
TRBV10-3 | once | CAISATGTDQPQHF
TRBV6-5 | NA | CASSYRGSSNQPQHF
TRBV6-1 | few | CASSERSPYGYTF
TRBV29-1 | few | CSVDLQGGLDTQYF
TRBV5-1 | NA | CASSLDVLGGAETQYF
TRBV27 | few | CASSPVTSSLKGWRPQHF
TRBV3-1 | few | CASSPGQGAYQPQHF
TRBV12-3/TRBV12-4 | many | CASRGLAGGYNEQFF
TRBV12-3/TRBV12-4 | few | CASSSREGGQPQHF
TRBV30 | many | CAWSTGYGNEKLFF
TRBV20-1 | few | CSASWWNTGELFF
TRBV6-2/TRBV6-3 | NA | CASSPSRDRGEQPQHF
TRBV15 | few | CATSRGTTAYEQYF
TRBV7-8 | NA | CASSLATGWVANVLTF
TRBV3-1 | many | CASSQDFRGPYEQYF
TRBV30 | many | CAWRDRETRGYTF
TRBV19 | few | CASSIEAGRSSPLHF
TRBV20-1 | few | CSARARGGWYEQYF
TRBV20-1 | many | CSATTVALDNEQFF
TRBV20-1 | many | CSASHTLVDTQYF